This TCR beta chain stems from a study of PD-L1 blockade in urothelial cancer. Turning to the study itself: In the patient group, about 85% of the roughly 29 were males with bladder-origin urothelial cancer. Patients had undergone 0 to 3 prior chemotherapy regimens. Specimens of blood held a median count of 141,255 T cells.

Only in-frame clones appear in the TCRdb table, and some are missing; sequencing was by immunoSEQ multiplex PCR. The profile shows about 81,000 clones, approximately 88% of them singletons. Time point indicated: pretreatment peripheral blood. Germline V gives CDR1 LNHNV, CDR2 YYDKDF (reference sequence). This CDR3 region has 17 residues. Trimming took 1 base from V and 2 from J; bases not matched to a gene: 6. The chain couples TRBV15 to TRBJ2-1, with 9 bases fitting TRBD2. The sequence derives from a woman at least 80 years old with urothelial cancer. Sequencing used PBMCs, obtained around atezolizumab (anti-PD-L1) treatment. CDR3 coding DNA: TGTGCCACCAGCAGAGTCAGAGCGGGAGGCACCTACAATGAGCAGTTCTTC. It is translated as CATSRVRAGGTYNEQFF.